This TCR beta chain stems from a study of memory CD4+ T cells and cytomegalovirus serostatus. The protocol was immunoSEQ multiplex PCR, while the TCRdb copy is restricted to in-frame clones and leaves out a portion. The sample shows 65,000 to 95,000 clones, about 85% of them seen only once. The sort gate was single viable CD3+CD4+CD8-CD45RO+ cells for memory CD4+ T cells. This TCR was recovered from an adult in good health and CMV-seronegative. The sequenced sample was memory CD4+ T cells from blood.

CDR3 bases: TGTGCCAGCTCACCATCCCAGGGGGCTACTGGGGCCAACGTCCTGACTTTC. Its protein product is CASSPSQGATGANVLTF. The V call is TRBV18, the J call TRBJ2-6; TRBD1 matches at 8 bases. The germline gives CDR1 KGHSH, CDR2 LQKENI. The CDR3 is 17 residues long. Trimming cost V 2 bases and J 2 bases; bases outside gene matches: 5.